Sequencing of this T cell receptor (beta chain) was carried out in a study of cytotoxic CD8 clonotypes in ibrutinib-treated CLL. Looking at the study overall: Sequencing produced an average of around 250,000 productive templates and some 100,000 productive rearrangements per sample.

Here immunoSEQ multiplex PCR was the method, and the copy in TCRdb shows in-frame clones only, minus some. The sample holds 200,000 or so clones, 70% seen once. Overall study results and limits: Before falling back toward baseline at progression, clonality had risen at the time of ibrutinib response. Measured clonality at baseline was greater than in age-matched healthy donors and tracked with circulating CD8+ T-cell counts.

V was trimmed by 7 bases and J by 5 bases, leaving 15 bases between them. The CDR3 covers 14 residues. Germline V gene lookup returns CDR1 SEHNR and CDR2 FQNEAQ (reference sequence). In regard to this clone: Its antigen is still unknown.

The TCR was taken from a human donor with chronic lymphocytic leukemia. The rearrangement uses TRBV7-9 and TRBJ1-5, with D unclear. This specimen was PBMCs, taken after 12 months of ibrutinib treatment. CDR3 region: CASNIGQSDQPQHF. The DNA for the CDR3 is TGTGCCAGCAACATAGGGCAGTCCGATCAGCCCCAGCATTTT.